This TCR beta chain was identified in a study of control samples from healthy donors and cancer patients. With respect to this clone: Sequence at one end of the junction differs from germline and may be a read error.

Germline V gives CDR1 SGHTA, CDR2 FQGNSA. There are 13 residues in the CDR3. The method was immunoSEQ multiplex PCR; TCRdb's version includes in-frame clones alone and lacks a portion of them. The sample consists of around 68,000 clones, roughly 84% of them appearing once. The TCR sequence derives from a woman aged 50 to 60 with lung cancer. Sequencing input: PBMCs. The J gene is TRBJ2-1, the V gene TRBV7-2; 9 bases map to TRBD2. Written as DNA, the CDR3 is TGTGCCAGCAGCTTAACTGCCCAGCGGGGGGCCCTCTTC. Translated: CASSLTAQRGALF.